The rows below give T cell receptor beta chains drawn from one sample of a study of blood T cell repertoires in COVID-19. The table came from immunoSEQ multiplex PCR; TCRdb's copy has only in-frame clones and leaves some out. The sample has 100,000 to 120,000 clones, around 84% seen once; the top ten hold 3% to 4%. Sequenced sample: peripheral blood. These receptors all come from a man aged 35 to 55 with acute or convalescent COVID-19. The conserved cysteine and the conserved F or W are not part of the CDR3 here. Clone size, where shown, is once, few, many, or a class for clones that have expanded.

cdr3_aa,j_call,clone_size,v_call
AWSGLGQGVDTQY,TRBJ2-3,-,TRBV30
ASSLDRGNKSAQH,TRBJ1-5,-,TRBV7-6
SVEGGPGTDTQY,TRBJ2-3,-,TRBV29-1
ASRDSYNSPLH,TRBJ1-6,-,TRBV19
ASSRGGAGTGELF,TRBJ2-2,-,TRBV19
ASSSRGQFQETQY,TRBJ2-5,-,TRBV7-9
ASSYNFGNEQY,TRBJ2-7,once,TRBV4-1
ASSLTERELF,TRBJ2-2,-,TRBV7-9
ASSQGAGEQY,TRBJ2-7,few,TRBV14
ASSESGATNEKLF,TRBJ1-4,-,TRBV9
ASSQDRYRTSGHSYEQY,TRBJ2-7,once,TRBV3-1/TRBV3-2
ASSYRGTDSSGANVLT,TRBJ2-6,-,TRBV7-2
ASSDTVGDTQY,TRBJ2-3,-,TRBV19
ATSRANQGSAETQY,TRBJ2-5,-,TRBV15
ASSQLRDRETSKQY,TRBJ2-7,-,TRBV5-1
ASSLQGVSSGANVLT,TRBJ2-6,many,TRBV13
ASSPLPEHRWYGYT,TRBJ1-2,-,TRBV18
ASSRDGSQETQY,TRBJ2-5,-,TRBV9
ASSSGTTISLAKNIQY,TRBJ2-4,-,TRBV2
ASSQTSSGGKATGELF,TRBJ2-2,-,TRBV3-1/TRBV3-2
ASSFVSGQGQETQY,TRBJ2-5,-,TRBV5-1